This TCR beta chain was captured by sequencing in a study of blood T cell repertoires in COVID-19. In the study overall: Samples of COVID-19 (acute and convalescent) were obtained from the United States, Italy and Spain. The analysed material was cDNA or gDNA that came from T cells, B-cell-depleted T cells, or PBMCs.

Trimming stripped 0 bases from V and 2 bases from J, with 10 bases between. The germline CDR1 and CDR2 sequences are SGDLS and YYNGEE. This CDR3 region has 15 residues. Enrolment of Seattle patients took place during active infection, and they were followed longitudinally. Authors' processing steps: Estimation of nucleated cell counts relied on the amplification of reference gene primers. Here immunoSEQ multiplex PCR was the method, and the copy in TCRdb shows in-frame clones only, minus some. V and J calls and clone size are copied from that table; D and trimming were computed from the DNA. This sample has 270,000 or so clones, with 65% to 85% found just once.

Sequencing was performed on peripheral blood. The rearrangement uses TRBV9 and TRBJ2-3; the D is unclear. The receptor's source is a human donor with COVID-19, enrolled during active disease. The donor label of this sample is uncertain. This CDR3 reads CASSVGVQPTDTQYF. For the CDR3, the DNA is TGTGCCAGCAGCGTAGGCGTCCAACCCACAGATACGCAGTATTTT.